The clone carrying this T cell receptor beta chain was detected only a few times. Its antigen is unidentified. This CDR3 is built from 11 residues. Germline V lookup: CDR1 SNHLY, CDR2 FYNNEI. V lost 6 bases and J lost 2, with 5 bases in between. These data come from a study of early T cells in non-severe SARS-CoV-2 infection. Unique molecular identifiers were attached to individual cDNA molecules. Each CDR3 protein is one row after TCRdb ran MiXCR on the 5' RACE reads. Altogether tens of thousands of distinct CDR3 sequences are present, over 7% being singletons, with the ten largest covering around 4.5%. Study-level findings and limits: Anti-spike CD8 specificities were favored by VDJdb matching, whose results missed private and CD4 specificities.

The receptor was derived from an adult who was a healthcare worker with PCR-confirmed SARS-CoV-2 infection or an uninfected control (not recorded which). The chain uses TRBV2 and TRBJ2-7; unclear D gene. Sequenced material: whole blood. The CDR3 loop reads CASRVTYEQYF. The DNA of the CDR3 is TGTGCCAGCAGGGTCACCTACGAGCAGTACTTC.